The rows below give T cell receptor beta chains drawn from one sample of a study of blood T cells in healthy people across ages. TCRdb redid the calling of the 5' RACE reads with MiXCR, one entry per CDR3 protein. The sample lists 700,000 to 800,000 distinct CDR3 sequences, approximately 39% seen once, with approximately 22% in the top ten. Source material: blood. Source of these receptors: a woman aged 55-69 years in good health. The CDR3 runs from the conserved cysteine through the conserved F or W. The D gene is left open where the match is weak. A row's size may be missing; if present it is once, few, many or a size class.

j_call cdr3_length d_call clone_size v_call cdr3_aa cdr3_nt
TRBJ2-3 15 TRBD2 - TRBV10-2 CANPGLAGITDTQYF TGCGCCAACCCGGGACTAGCGGGAATCACAGATACGCAGTATTTT
TRBJ2-3 16 TRBD2 - TRBV7-3 CASSPLSGGVGDTQYF TGTGCCAGCAGCCCCCTTAGCGGGGGGGTGGGAGATACGCAGTATTTT
TRBJ2-2 14 TRBD1 - TRBV6-1 CASRLTGYTGELFF TGTGCCAGCAGGCTGACAGGGTACACCGGGGAGCTGTTTTTT
TRBJ2-2 13 TRBD2 - TRBV10-3 CAIRAGDTGELFF TGTGCCATCAGAGCGGGGGACACCGGGGAGCTGTTTTTT
TRBJ2-1 16 - - TRBV6-1 CASSEEGTLSYNEQFF TGTGCCAGCAGTGAAGAGGGGACGCTTTCCTACAATGAGCAGTTCTTC
TRBJ2-1 14 - - TRBV27 CASRHGGGHNEQFF TGTGCCAGCAGGCACGGGGGCGGGCACAATGAGCAGTTCTTC
TRBJ2-3 12 - many TRBV20-1 CSASGDTDTQYF TGCAGTGCTAGCGGTGACACAGATACGCAGTATTTT
TRBJ2-3 12 - - TRBV12-3/TRBV12-4 CASSHATDTQYF TGTGCCAGCAGTCATGCTACAGATACGCAGTATTTT
TRBJ2-3 17 - - TRBV7-3 CASSPRGYRESTDTQYF TGTGCCAGCAGCCCCAGGGGTTACAGGGAGTCCACAGATACGCAGTATTTT
TRBJ2-4 11 - few TRBV20-1 CSAWRENIQYF TGCAGTGCCTGGAGGGAAAACATTCAGTACTTC
TRBJ1-2 12 - - TRBV6-5 CASQTAPGGYTF TGTGCCAGCCAGACAGCGCCGGGGGGCTACACCTTC
TRBJ2-5 15 - - TRBV5-1 CASSPGGGTQETQYF TGCGCCAGCAGCCCCGGAGGGGGTACCCAAGAGACCCAGTACTTC
TRBJ1-2 15 - - TRBV29-1 CSVEDVARTNYGYTF TGCAGCGTTGAAGATGTGGCCAGAACAAACTATGGCTACACCTTC
TRBJ2-7 16 TRBD2 few TRBV4-2 CASSQDTGGQFYEQYF TGTGCCAGCAGCCAAGACACGGGAGGCCAATTCTACGAGCAGTACTTC
TRBJ1-2 15 - many TRBV4-1 CASSQRQEPNYGYTF TGCGCCAGCAGCCAACGTCAGGAACCTAACTATGGCTACACCTTC
TRBJ2-3 12 - - TRBV20-1 CSASKGTDTQYF TGCAGTGCTAGTAAGGGCACAGATACGCAGTATTTT
TRBJ1-1 13 - - TRBV20-1 CSAFGLEDTEAFF TGCAGTGCTTTCGGCCTTGAGGACACTGAAGCTTTCTTT
TRBJ2-7 15 - once TRBV4-1 CASSQARGVLYEQYF TGCGCCAGCAGCCAAGCCAGGGGTGTACTCTACGAGCAGTACTTC
TRBJ2-7 14 TRBD2 few TRBV29-1 CSAIGASGPYEQYF TGCAGCGCAATTGGGGCTAGCGGACCCTACGAGCAGTACTTC
TRBJ1-1 15 TRBD1 medium-sized TRBV12-5 CASGSQGKGDTEAFF TGTGCTAGTGGCTCACAGGGGAAAGGGGACACTGAAGCTTTCTTT
TRBJ1-2 14 TRBD1 many TRBV7-6 CASSPQGQIYGYTF TGTGCCAGCAGCCCTCAGGGACAGATATATGGCTACACCTTC
TRBJ2-3 14 TRBD2 - TRBV20-1 CSAATSGTIGSQYF TGCAGTGCTGCCACCTCCGGGACTATTGGTTCGCAGTATTTT
TRBJ2-3 12 - - TRBV12-3/TRBV12-4 CASRPITDTQYF TGTGCCAGCAGACCAATCACAGATACGCAGTATTTT
TRBJ2-5 15 - few TRBV12-3/TRBV12-4 CASNPPGVNGETQYF TGTGCCAGCAACCCTCCAGGGGTTAATGGGGAGACCCAGTACTTC
TRBJ2-1 16 TRBD2 few TRBV9 CASSVVTSGRPPEQFF TGTGCCAGCAGCGTAGTCACTAGCGGGAGACCACCCGAGCAGTTCTTC
TRBJ2-3 19 TRBD2 - TRBV3-1 CASSGPGLAGGVAQDTQYF TGTGCCAGCAGCGGCCCGGGACTAGCGGGAGGCGTGGCGCAAGATACGCAGTATTTT
TRBJ2-5 13 - - TRBV10-3 CATETDPKETQYF TGTGCCACTGAGACAGATCCTAAAGAGACCCAGTACTTC
TRBJ1-2 15 - few TRBV20-1 CSARAAARTNYGYTF TGCAGTGCTAGAGCAGCAGCCCGAACTAACTATGGCTACACCTTC
TRBJ2-3 16 TRBD2 few TRBV19 CASSIGTSGSTDTQYF TGTGCCAGTAGTATAGGAACTAGCGGTAGCACAGATACGCAGTATTTT
TRBJ2-1 13 TRBD2 many TRBV4-2 CASSPGLVNEQFF TGTGCCAGCAGCCCGGGACTAGTGAATGAGCAGTTCTTC
TRBJ2-1 17 TRBD2 few TRBV4-2 CASSQGVSGSLGDEQFF TGTGCCAGCAGCCAAGGGGTTAGCGGGAGCCTAGGGGATGAGCAGTTCTTC
TRBJ2-1 13 - - TRBV10-3 CAISESKGETQFF TGTGCCATCAGTGAGTCTAAGGGTGAGACCCAGTTCTTC
TRBJ1-1 15 - - TRBV2 CASSYQGLGDTEAFF TGTGCCAGCAGTTATCAGGGTCTCGGGGACACTGAAGCTTTCTTT
TRBJ2-7 13 - - TRBV30 CASLGGAANEQYF TGTGCCTCCCTTGGGGGGGCCGCGAACGAGCAGTACTTC
TRBJ1-4 15 - - TRBV10-3 CAISPMIEGNEKLFF TGTGCCATCAGTCCGATGATAGAAGGTAATGAAAAACTGTTTTTT
TRBJ2-4 15 TRBD2 - TRBV20-1 CSATTASGRANEQYF TGCAGTGCCACCACGGCTAGCGGGAGGGCGAATGAGCAGTACTTC
TRBJ1-2 15 - - TRBV6-6 CASSSGFGGAYGYTF TGTGCCAGCAGTTCCGGTTTCGGGGGGGCGTATGGCTACACCTTC
TRBJ1-1 13 TRBD1 - TRBV7-3 CASSPLQGGGAFF TGTGCCAGCAGCCCATTACAGGGGGGCGGAGCTTTCTTT
TRBJ2-7 13 TRBD2 - TRBV20-1 CSAPKARENEQYF TGCAGTGCCCCCAAGGCGCGGGAGAACGAGCAGTACTTC
TRBJ2-7 12 - - TRBV20-1 CSAEGFSYEQYF TGCAGTGCTGAGGGGTTTAGCTACGAGCAGTACTTC
TRBJ2-4 13 TRBD2 - TRBV29-1 CSVSGRAKNIQYF TGCAGCGTTAGCGGGAGGGCCAAAAACATTCAGTACTTC
TRBJ2-1 14 - few TRBV7-3 CASSLRQGHNEQFF TGTGCCAGCAGCTTACGGCAGGGCCACAATGAGCAGTTCTTC
TRBJ1-4 15 - few TRBV29-1 CSVAFPGATNEKLFF TGCAGCGTCGCATTCCCAGGGGCAACTAATGAAAAACTGTTTTTT
TRBJ2-7 13 TRBD1 few TRBV10-3 CARRQGQGYEQYF TGTGCCAGGAGACAGGGCCAAGGCTACGAGCAGTACTTC
TRBJ2-7 14 TRBD2 few TRBV7-2 CASQIAGGTGEQYF TGTGCCAGCCAAATAGCGGGGGGTACCGGCGAGCAGTACTTC
TRBJ2-1 12 - few TRBV12-3/TRBV12-4 CASSRGTSEQFF TGTGCCAGCAGCCGAGGGACATCTGAGCAGTTCTTC
TRBJ2-1 17 TRBD2 many TRBV11-1 CASSLGLTSGLVDEQFF TGTGCCAGCAGCTTAGGCTTGACTAGCGGCCTTGTTGATGAGCAGTTCTTC
TRBJ1-2 13 TRBD1 - TRBV7-3 CASSLDRFGGYTF TGTGCCAGCAGTCTGGACAGGTTCGGAGGCTACACCTTC
TRBJ2-6 14 TRBD2 - TRBV28 CASRGGSGANVLTF TGTGCCAGCCGGGGGGGCTCTGGGGCCAACGTCCTGACTTTC
TRBJ2-5 16 - few TRBV6-5 CASSYSSNPGQETQYF TGTGCCAGCAGTTACTCGAGTAATCCAGGACAAGAGACCCAGTACTTC
TRBJ2-7 16 TRBD2 - TRBV28 CASSYILAGKYNEQYF TGTGCCAGCAGTTATATACTAGCGGGGAAGTACAATGAGCAGTACTTC
TRBJ1-2 14 - few TRBV20-1 CSAPWQGQGYGYTF TGCAGTGCCCCGTGGCAGGGCCAGGGGTATGGCTACACCTTC
TRBJ1-2 15 TRBD1 - TRBV10-3 CAINLRDRLLYGHTF TGTGCCATCAACCTCCGGGACAGGCTCCTCTATGGCCACACCTTC
TRBJ1-2 16 - - TRBV15 CATSGAGRDIIGGYTF TGTGCCACCAGCGGAGCCGGTAGAGATATTATAGGGGGCTACACCTTC
TRBJ2-1 15 TRBD2 - TRBV12-3/TRBV12-4 CASSLLADLYKEQFF TGTGCCAGCAGTCTACTAGCGGATCTCTACAAGGAGCAGTTCTTC